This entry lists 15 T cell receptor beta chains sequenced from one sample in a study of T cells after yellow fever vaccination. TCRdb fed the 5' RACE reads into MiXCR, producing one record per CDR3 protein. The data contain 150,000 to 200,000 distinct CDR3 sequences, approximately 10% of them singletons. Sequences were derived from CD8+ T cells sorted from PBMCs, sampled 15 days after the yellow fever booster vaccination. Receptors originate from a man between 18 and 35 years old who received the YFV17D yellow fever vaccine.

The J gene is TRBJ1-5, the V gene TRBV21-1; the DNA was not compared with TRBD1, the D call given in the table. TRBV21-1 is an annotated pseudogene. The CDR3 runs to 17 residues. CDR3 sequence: CASTKRVQGHNNQPQHF. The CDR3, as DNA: TGTGCCAGCACCAAACGGGTACAGGGTCATAACAATCAGCCCCAGCATTTT.

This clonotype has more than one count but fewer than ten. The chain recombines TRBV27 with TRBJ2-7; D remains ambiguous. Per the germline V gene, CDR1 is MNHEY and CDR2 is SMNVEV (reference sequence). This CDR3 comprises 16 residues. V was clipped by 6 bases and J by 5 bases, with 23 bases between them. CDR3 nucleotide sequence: TGTGCCAGCAGCCCCCCGGGCGCGCCATCCTCTGACGAGCAGTACGTC. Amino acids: CASSPPGAPSSDEQYV.

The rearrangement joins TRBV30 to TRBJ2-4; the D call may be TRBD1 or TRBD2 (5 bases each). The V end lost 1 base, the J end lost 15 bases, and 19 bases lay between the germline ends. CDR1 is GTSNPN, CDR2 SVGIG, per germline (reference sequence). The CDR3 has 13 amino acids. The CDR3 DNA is TGTGCCTGGAGTGGGTGGGGGAGTCTGGTTCGGTACTTC. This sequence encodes CAWSGWGSLVRYF.

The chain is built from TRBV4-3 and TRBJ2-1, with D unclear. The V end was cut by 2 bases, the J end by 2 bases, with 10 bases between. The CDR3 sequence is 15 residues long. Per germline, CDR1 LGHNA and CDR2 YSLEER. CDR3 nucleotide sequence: TGCGCCAGCAGCCAATCCCCGCCAGCCTACAATGAGCAGTTCTTC. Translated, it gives CASSQSPPAYNEQFF.

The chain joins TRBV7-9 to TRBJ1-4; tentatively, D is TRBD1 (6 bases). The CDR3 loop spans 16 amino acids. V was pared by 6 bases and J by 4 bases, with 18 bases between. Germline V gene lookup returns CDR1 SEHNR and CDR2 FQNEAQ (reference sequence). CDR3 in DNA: TGTGCCAGCAGTTCCACATGGGGGCAGGATAATGAAAAACTGTTTTTT. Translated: CASSSTWGQDNEKLFF.

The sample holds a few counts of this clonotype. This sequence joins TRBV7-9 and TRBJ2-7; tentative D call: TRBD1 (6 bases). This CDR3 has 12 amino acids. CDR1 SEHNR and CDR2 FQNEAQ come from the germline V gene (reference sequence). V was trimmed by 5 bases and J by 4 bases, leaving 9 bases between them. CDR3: CASSGQSYEQYV. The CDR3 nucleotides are TGTGCCAGCAGCGGACAGTCATACGAGCAGTACGTC.

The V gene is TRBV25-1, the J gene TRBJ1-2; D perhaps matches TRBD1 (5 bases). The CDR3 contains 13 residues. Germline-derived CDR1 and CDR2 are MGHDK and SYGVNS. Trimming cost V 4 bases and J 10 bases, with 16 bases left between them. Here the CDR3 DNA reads TGTGCCAGCAGTGGTGGGACGATTCACGACTACACCTTC. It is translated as CASSGGTIHDYTF.

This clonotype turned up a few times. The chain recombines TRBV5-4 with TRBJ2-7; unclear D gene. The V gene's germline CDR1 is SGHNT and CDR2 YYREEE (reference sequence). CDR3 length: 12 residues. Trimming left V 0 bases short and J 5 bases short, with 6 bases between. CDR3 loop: CASSLGMDEQYF. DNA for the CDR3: TGTGCCAGCAGCTTGGGAATGGACGAGCAGTACTTC.

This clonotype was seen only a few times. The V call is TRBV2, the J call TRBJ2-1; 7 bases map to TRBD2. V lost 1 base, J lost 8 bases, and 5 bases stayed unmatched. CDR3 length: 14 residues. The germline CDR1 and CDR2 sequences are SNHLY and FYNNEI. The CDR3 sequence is CASSEVGRDHEQFF. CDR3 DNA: TGTGCCAGCAGTGAAGTAGGGAGGGACCATGAGCAGTTCTTC. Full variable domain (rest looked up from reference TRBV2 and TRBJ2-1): EPEVTQTPSHQVTQMGQEVILRCVPISNHLYFYWYRQILGQKVEFLVSFYNNEISEKSEIFDDQFSVERPDGSNFTLKIRSTKLEDSAMYFCASSEVGRDHEQFFGPGTRLTVL.

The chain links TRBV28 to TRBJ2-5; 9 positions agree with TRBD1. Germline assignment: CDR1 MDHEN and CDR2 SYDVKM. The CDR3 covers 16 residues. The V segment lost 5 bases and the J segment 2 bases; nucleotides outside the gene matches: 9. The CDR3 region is CASSPPDRGLQETQYF. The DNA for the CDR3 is TGTGCCAGCAGTCCCCCGGACAGGGGTCTTCAAGAGACCCAGTACTTC.

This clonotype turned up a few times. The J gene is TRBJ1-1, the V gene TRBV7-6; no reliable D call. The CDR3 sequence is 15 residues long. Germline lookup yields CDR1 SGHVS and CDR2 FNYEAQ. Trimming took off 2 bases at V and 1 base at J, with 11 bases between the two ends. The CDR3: CASSLYGGQNTEAFF. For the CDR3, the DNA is TGTGCCAGCAGCTTATATGGAGGGCAGAACACTGAAGCTTTCTTT.

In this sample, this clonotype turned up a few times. CDR3 sequence (DNA): TGTGCCAGCAGCGCAACCGCGGGGGGGATTCACGAGCAGTACTTC. It yields the protein CASSATAGGIHEQYF. The rearrangement joins TRBV9 to TRBJ2-7, with TRBD2 matching 9 bases. The CDR3 runs to 15 residues. CDR1 and CDR2 (germline): SGDLS, YYNGEE. V lost 3 bases to trimming and J lost 5 bases; unmatched junction nucleotides: 9. Drawing the rest from reference TRBV9 and TRBJ2-7, the complete variable domain is DSGVTQTPKHLITATGQRVTLRCSPRSGDLSVYWYQQSLDQGLQFLIQYYNGEERAKGNILERFSAQQFPDLHSELNLSSLELGDSALYFCASSATAGGIHEQYFGPGTRLTVT.

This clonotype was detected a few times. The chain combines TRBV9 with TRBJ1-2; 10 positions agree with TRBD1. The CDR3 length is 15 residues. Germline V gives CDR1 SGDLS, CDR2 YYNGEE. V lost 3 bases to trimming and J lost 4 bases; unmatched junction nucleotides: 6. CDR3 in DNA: TGTGCCAGCAGCGCGTTGACAGGGGGCGGCTATGGCTACACCTTC. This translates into CASSALTGGGYGYTF.

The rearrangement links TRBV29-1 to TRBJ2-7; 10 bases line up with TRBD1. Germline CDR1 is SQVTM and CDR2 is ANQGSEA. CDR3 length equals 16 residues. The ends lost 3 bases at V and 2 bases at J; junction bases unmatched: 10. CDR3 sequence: CSVDPGTGAYPYEQYF. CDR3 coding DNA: TGCAGCGTTGACCCCGGGACAGGGGCTTACCCCTACGAGCAGTACTTC.

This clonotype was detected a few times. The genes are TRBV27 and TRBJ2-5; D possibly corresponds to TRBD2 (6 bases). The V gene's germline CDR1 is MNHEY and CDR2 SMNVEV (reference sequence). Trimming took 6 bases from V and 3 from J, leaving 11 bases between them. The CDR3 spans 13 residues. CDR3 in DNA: TGTGCCAGCAGCCTCTGGGGGGAAGAGACCCAGTACTTC. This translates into CASSLWGEETQYF.